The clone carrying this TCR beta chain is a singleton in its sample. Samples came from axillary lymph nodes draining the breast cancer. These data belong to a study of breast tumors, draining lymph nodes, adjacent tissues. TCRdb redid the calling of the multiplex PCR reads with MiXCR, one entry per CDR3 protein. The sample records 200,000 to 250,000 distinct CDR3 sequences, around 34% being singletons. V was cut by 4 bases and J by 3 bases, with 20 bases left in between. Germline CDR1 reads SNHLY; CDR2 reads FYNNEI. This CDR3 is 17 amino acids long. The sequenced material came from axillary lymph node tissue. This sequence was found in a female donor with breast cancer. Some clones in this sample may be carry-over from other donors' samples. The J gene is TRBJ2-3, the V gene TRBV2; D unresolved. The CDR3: CASSASRPIGRTDTQYF. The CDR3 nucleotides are TGTGCCAGCAGTGCTAGTAGGCCCATCGGACGGACAGATACGCAGTATTTT.